The source of this T cell receptor (beta chain) is a study of T cell repertoires in cytomegalovirus infection. For the study at large: CMV infection together with matching HLA type was indicated by public TCR beta signatures.

This clonotype has a count of ten or more. As yet, its antigen is unknown. This CDR3 has 15 amino acids. Germline V gene lookup returns CDR1 MNHNS and CDR2 SASEGT. V lost 1 base and J 0 bases, leaving 9 bases between the germline ends. TCRdb recomputed calls from the reads with MiXCR, one row per CDR3 protein. The repertoire holds 65,000 to 90,000 distinct CDR3 sequences, with 3.7% as singletons. Study outcomes and limitations: CMV-specific TCR beta clonotypes restricted by HLA-C were the ones dominating the ex vivo response. Totalled public TCR beta family frequency picked out people who carried CMV plus the relevant HLA.

The receptor's source is a human donor in good health (CMV status not recorded). Some clones in this sample may be carry-over from other donors' samples. The chain is built from TRBV6-1 and TRBJ1-1, with D tentatively TRBD1 (6 bases). Material for sequencing was PBMCs. In DNA, the CDR3 is TGTGCCAGCAGTGAAGTCCGACAGGTGAACACTGAAGCTTTCTTT. Its protein product is CASSEVRQVNTEAFF.